The clone carrying this TCR beta chain was counted a few times. The antigen remains undetermined. Trimming took 3 bases from V and 5 from J, leaving 14 bases between them. CDR3 length equals 15 residues. Germline assignment: CDR1 ENHRY and CDR2 SYGVKD. The data belong to a study of CD8 T cells in ankylosing spondylitis. The study, taken as a whole, reports: Earlier reports found some motif variants in synovial fluid and blood in reactive arthritis. Researchers reportedly found disease-linked clones significantly enriched in matched ankylosing spondylitis synovial fluid. There was a TCR beta motif, made of several highly homologous variants, that appeared characteristic of ankylosing spondylitis blood.

Quantitative 5'-RACE with molecular barcodes produced the TCR beta libraries. A single record per CDR3 protein comes from TCRdb applying MiXCR to the 5' RACE reads. The data show under 950,000 distinct CDR3 sequences, 19% seen once. The sequenced sample was blood, either unsorted or a sorted T cell fraction (not recorded which). The sequence came from a male donor with ankylosing spondylitis. The chain uses TRBV10-3 and TRBJ2-4; a possible D gene is TRBD2 (6 bases). Written as DNA, the CDR3 is TGTGCCATCAGTGACCCGGAGGGGATTGAAAACATTCAGTACTTC. Residues: CAISDPEGIENIQYF.